This T cell receptor beta chain comes out of a study of human T cells and chemical hapten exposure. Study-wide points: Correlating positively with patch test score were the PT1 expanded TCR counts.

Noted time point: patch test 1, 2 weeks after DPC sensitization. The treatment here: therapeutic diphenylcyclopropenone sensitization with weekly scalp DPC. In the case of this clonotype: Its cognate antigen is unknown.

Individual cDNA molecules had unique molecular identifiers attached to them by the library. Study processing details: Sample TCR totals centred on a median of around 95,000, ranging roughly 23,224 to 700,000. TCRdb called the RACE reads again in MiXCR, with one record for every CDR3 protein. The authors' filters were not applied to this entry. The table has 150,000 to 200,000 distinct CDR3 sequences, roughly 15% seen once. Germline loops: CDR1 SNHLY, CDR2 FYNNEI. Trimming removed 7 bases from V and 5 bases from J, with 6 bases in between. The CDR3 contains 11 residues. Sequenced material: whole blood, taken in connection with sensitization to the hapten diphenylcyclopropenone (DPC). This receptor was identified in a woman aged 30 to 39 with alopecia areata. Some clones in this sample may be carry-over from other donors' samples. The chain joins TRBV2 to TRBJ2-1; D ambiguous. CDR3 in amino acids: CASNLNNEQFF. The CDR3 DNA follows: TGTGCCAGCAACCTAAACAATGAGCAGTTCTTC.